The 19 T cell receptor beta chains in this list originate from one sample, sequenced in a study of blood T cell repertoires in COVID-19. Measured with immunoSEQ multiplex PCR; TCRdb has only the in-frame clones, and not every one. Of fewer than 200,000 clones in the sample, roughly 88% are singletons; the top ten hold roughly 9.1%. Sequencing was carried out using peripheral blood. Receptors were obtained from a woman of 80 years or more with active or convalescent COVID-19.

The chain combines TRBV12-5 with TRBJ1-1, with 8 bases lining up with TRBD1. From germline, CDR1 is LGHNT and CDR2 FRNRAP. The length of the CDR3 is 13 residues. J gave up 10 bases and V 2 bases, and 6 bases lay outside the gene matches. The DNA of the CDR3 is TGTGCTAGTGGTTTGAGTCAGGGGGCGGGAGCTTTCTTT. Amino acid sequence: CASGLSQGAGAFF.

This rearrangement joins TRBV14 to TRBJ2-3; D not resolved. V lost 2 bases, J lost 14 bases, and 11 bases lay in between. The germline V gene has CDR1 SGHDN and CDR2 FVKESK. The CDR3 consists of 11 residues. The CDR3 DNA reads TGTGCCAGCAGCCAAAGCAAGTCTCTGTATTTT. Amino acid sequence: CASSQSKSLYF.

This clone occurred once. The rearrangement links TRBV7-2 to TRBJ2-7, with D possibly matching TRBD2 (7 bases). Germline V CDR1 and CDR2: SGHTA, FQGNSA. V was cut by 1 base and J by 7 bases, with 11 bases left in between. This CDR3 contains 13 residues. CDR3 in amino acids: CASSLGGGWEQYF. CDR3 bases: TGTGCCAGCAGCTTAGGCGGGGGCTGGGAGCAGTACTTC. Together with reference TRBV7-2 and TRBJ2-7, the CDR3 gives the full variable domain: GAGVSQSPSNKVTEKGKDVELRCDPISGHTALYWYRQSLGQGLEFLIYFQGNSAPDKSGLPSDRFSAERTGGSVSTLTIQRTQQEDSAVYLCASSLGGGWEQYFGPGTRLTVT.

This sequence joins TRBV2 and TRBJ2-5; 9 bases map to TRBD2. The CDR3 contains 14 residues. Germline V gene sequence: CDR1 SNHLY, CDR2 FYNNEI. Trimming removed 8 bases from V and 2 bases from J; junction bases left unmatched: 6. The CDR3 is CASRRGGGQETQYF. The CDR3 DNA is TGTGCCAGCCGACGCGGGGGGGGTCAAGAGACCCAGTACTTC.

This rearrangement joins TRBV19 to TRBJ1-1; a weak D match, TRBD1 (5 bases). V shed 3 bases and J shed 5 bases, with 13 bases lying between them. Germline CDR1 and CDR2: LNHDA and SQIVND (reference sequence). The CDR3 is 14 amino acids. In DNA, the CDR3 is TGTGCCAGTAGTATTGGGACTGGGGGTACTGAAGCTTTCTTT. This codes for CASSIGTGGTEAFF.

The V gene is TRBV18, the J gene TRBJ1-1; 11 bases map to TRBD1. The V segment lost 7 bases and the J segment 0 bases; nucleotides outside the gene matches: 4. CDR3 length: 15 amino acids. From germline, CDR1 is KGHSH and CDR2 LQKENI. CDR3 loop: CASYGQGALNTEAFF. The CDR3 DNA is TGTGCCAGCTACGGACAGGGGGCTCTGAACACTGAAGCTTTCTTT.

CDR3 DNA sequence: TGCGCCAGCAGCCAAGGAGACAGGAACACTGAAGCTTTCTTT. This codes for CASSQGDRNTEAFF. The J gene is TRBJ1-1, the V gene TRBV4-1; perhaps TRBD1 as D (5 bases). The length of the CDR3 is 14 residues. Germline V gene sequence: CDR1 MGHRA, CDR2 YSYEKL. Trimming removed 1 base at V and 1 base at J, with 7 bases between.

The CDR3 region is CASSQGTGFSYNEQFF. The CDR3 nucleotides are TGTGCCAGCAGCCAAGGGACAGGGTTTTCCTACAATGAGCAGTTCTTC. J is TRBJ2-1 and V is TRBV14, with TRBD1 identical over 8 bases. The CDR3 spans 16 residues. CDR1 and CDR2 from the germline V gene are SGHDN and FVKESK. The V gene end was trimmed by 1 base and the J gene end by 1 base; junction bases not matched to a gene: 3.

The V call is TRBV2, the J call TRBJ1-3, with 7 bases lining up with TRBD1. Germline CDR1 is SNHLY and CDR2 is FYNNEI. V trimming: 4 bases; J trimming: 0 bases; junction bases outside the gene matches: 6. The CDR3 spans 16 residues. Here the CDR3 DNA reads TGTGCCAGCAGTGGGGACAGCCTATTCTCTGGAAACACCATATATTTT. Translating it yields CASSGDSLFSGNTIYF.

The rearrangement links TRBV5-5 to TRBJ2-7; 9 bases align to TRBD1. V dropped 4 bases and J dropped 6; count of bases not matched to a gene: 11. The CDR3 loop spans 15 amino acids. Germline loops: CDR1 SGHKS, CDR2 YYEKEE (reference sequence). CDR3 region: CASSAPPGQGSEQYF. DNA of the CDR3: TGTGCCAGCAGCGCCCCCCCGGGACAGGGATCCGAGCAGTACTTC.

CDR3 nucleotides: TGTGCCAGCAGTCTACAGACAGTACCTATTGAAGCTTTCTTT. Amino acids: CASSLQTVPIEAFF. The genes are TRBV6-5 and TRBJ1-1; perhaps TRBD1 as D (5 bases). Germline assignment: CDR1 MNHEY and CDR2 SVGAGI. Trimming cost V 5 bases and J 7 bases, with 17 bases left between them. The CDR3 loop spans 14 amino acids.

This chain links TRBV12-3 or TRBV12-4 with TRBJ1-3; unclear D gene. V lost 5 bases, J lost 2 bases, and 7 bases lay in between. This CDR3 has 13 amino acids. Written as DNA, the CDR3 is TGTGCCAGCAGTCTAACAGCTGGAAACACCATATATTTT. Amino acid sequence: CASSLTAGNTIYF.

For this clone: The junction differs from germline at one of its ends, possibly a read error. The chain joins TRBV19 to TRBJ1-5; TRBD1 is a possible D gene (6 bases). The CDR3 totals 17 residues. Germline CDR1 LNHDA, CDR2 SQIVND (reference sequence). The CDR3 protein is CASSIISIGQLDQAQHF. In DNA form, the CDR3 reads TGTGCCAGTAGTATAATAAGTATCGGACAGCTCGATCAGGCCCAGCATTTT.

The J gene is TRBJ1-3, the V gene TRBV5-1; D is possibly TRBD1 (5 bases). The CDR3 has 15 amino acids. V lost 3 bases and J 0 bases, leaving 10 bases between the germline ends. Germline V gives CDR1 SGHRS, CDR2 YFSETQ. The CDR3 region has the DNA TGCGCCAGCAGCTCAGGACAAGCCTCTGGAAACACCATATATTTT. It specifies CASSSGQASGNTIYF.

The chain joins TRBV19 to TRBJ1-2; TRBD1 agrees at 7 bases. Germline CDR1 is LNHDA and CDR2 is SQIVND (reference sequence). The CDR3 length is 13 residues. V lost 3 bases and J lost 3; bases outside the gene matches: 1. Here the CDR3 reads CASSIQGDYGYTF. For the CDR3, the DNA is TGTGCCAGTAGTATCCAGGGGGACTATGGCTACACCTTC.

The genes are TRBV5-8 and TRBJ2-7; a weak D match, TRBD2 (7 bases). The CDR3 length is 15 residues. Trimming took off 10 bases at V and 5 bases at J, with 25 bases between the two ends. Germline V gene sequence: CDR1 SGHTS, CDR2 YDEGEE. CDR3 sequence (DNA): TGTGCCGGGGGGGAAAAACAGGGAAGTGGAGACGAGCAGTACTTC. This translates into CAGGEKQGSGDEQYF.

The table lists this clone with a count of one. The chain has TRBV19 and TRBJ2-7; D uncertain. Germline CDR1 LNHDA, CDR2 SQIVND (reference sequence). CDR3 length: 13 residues. The ends were cut back, 5 bases at V and 6 bases at J, with 14 bases in the middle. The DNA for the CDR3 is TGTGCCAGTAGTTACTCAGGCTCCGCCGAGCAGTACTTC. It specifies CASSYSGSAEQYF. The variable domain in full, with the rest retrieved from reference TRBV19 and TRBJ2-7, is DGGITQSPKYLFRKEGQNVTLSCEQNLNHDAMYWYRQDPGQGLRLIYYSQIVNDFQKGDIAEGYSVSREKKESFPLTVTSAQKNPTAFYLCASSYSGSAEQYFGPGTRLTVT.

This clone was seen a handful of times. The genes are TRBV5-5 and TRBJ2-5; D perhaps matches TRBD2 (6 bases). Per the germline V gene, CDR1 is SGHKS and CDR2 is YYEKEE (reference sequence). V shed 4 bases and J shed 5 bases, with 18 bases lying between them. The CDR3 runs to 15 residues. As DNA, the CDR3 is TGTGCCAGCAGCGCAGGCCGTAGCGCGGGGGAGACCCAGTACTTC. This encodes CASSAGRSAGETQYF.

V gene TRBV18 combines with J gene TRBJ1-4; 7 nucleotides match TRBD1. Per germline, CDR1 KGHSH and CDR2 LQKENI. The CDR3 has 17 amino acids. J lost 2 bases, V lost 3 bases, and 9 bases had no gene match. The CDR3, as DNA: TGTGCCAGCTCACCCACAGGGGCGCCGGGGACTAATGAAAAACTGTTTTTT. Its protein is CASSPTGAPGTNEKLFF.